This record looks at one T cell receptor beta chain sequence and its context. At the DNA level, this CDR3 is encoded by other sequences in the same sample as well. The data originate from a study of blood T cell repertoires in COVID-19. On the study more broadly: In each case, the material was cDNA or gDNA derived from T cells, B-cell-depleted T cells, or PBMCs.

Germline V gene lookup returns CDR1 LGHDT and CDR2 YNNKEL (reference sequence). The CDR3 is made up of 12 amino acids. V was clipped by 1 base and J by 5 bases, with 5 bases between them. Generated by immunoSEQ multiplex PCR, the TCRdb table keeps only in-frame clones and is missing some. The sample has 140,000 to 150,000 clones, roughly 80% seen once; the top ten hold approximately 3.4%. The clonotype comes from a man aged 65 to 79 who had recovered from COVID-19. Sequenced: peripheral blood. The chain is built from TRBV3-1 (or the pseudogene TRBV3-2) and TRBJ2-5; possible D gene TRBD2, 5 bases. CDR3 residues: CASSQGGETQYF. The CDR3 DNA reads TGTGCCAGCAGCCAAGGAGGGGAGACCCAGTACTTC.